One and the same sample provided the 18 T cell receptor beta chains below, sequenced in a study of OX40 agonist ivuxolimab in advanced cancers. TCRdb keeps only in-frame clones here, not all; method: immunoSEQ multiplex PCR. Seen here are under 55,000 clones, approximately 95% observed once, and the top ten hold around 26%. The sequences come from CD4+ or CD8+ T cells sorted from blood, collected in a trial of the OX40 agonist ivuxolimab. The receptors derive from an adult with an advanced solid tumor such as melanoma, head and neck, liver or kidney cancer.

The V gene is TRBV19, the J gene TRBJ1-1, with a weak D call TRBD1 (5 bases). Germline CDR1 and CDR2: LNHDA and SQIVND (reference sequence). V lost 10 bases and J 1 base, leaving 13 bases between the germline ends. The CDR3 extends over 13 amino acids. CDR3 residues: CATGLAQNTEAFF. CDR3 DNA sequence: TGTGCCACGGGACTAGCCCAGAACACTGAAGCTTTCTTT.

This chain joins TRBV19 and TRBJ1-5, with 9 bases matching TRBD1. J was trimmed by 6 bases and V by 1 base; bases with no gene match: 4. The CDR3 has 15 amino acids. Germline V gene sequence: CDR1 LNHDA, CDR2 SQIVND (reference sequence). The CDR3 sequence: CASSIGTGARQPQHF. The CDR3 nucleotides read TGTGCCAGTAGTATAGGGACAGGGGCCCGTCAGCCCCAGCATTTT.

The chain has TRBV27 and TRBJ1-1, with D possibly TRBD1 on 5 matching bases. Per germline, CDR1 MNHEY and CDR2 SMNVEV (reference sequence). The CDR3 consists of 15 residues. Trimming removed 6 bases from V and 1 base from J, with 15 bases in between. The CDR3 spells CASRTTAAWNTEAFF. The CDR3 bases are TGTGCCAGCAGGACGACAGCGGCTTGGAACACTGAAGCTTTCTTT.

DNA for the CDR3: TGTGCCAGCAGCAAAGCAGGACGGTTCTACGAGCAGTACTTC. Translation gives CASSKAGRFYEQYF. The genes are TRBV21-1 and TRBJ2-7. TRBV21-1 is marked as a pseudogene. The CDR3 runs 14 residues.

The chain recombines TRBV5-1 with TRBJ2-7, with TRBD2 identical over 9 bases. CDR1 is SGHRS, CDR2 YFSETQ, per germline. The V and J ends lost 0 bases and 6 bases, in that order; junction bases with no gene match: 4. The CDR3 runs to 14 residues. The DNA for the CDR3 is TGCGCCAGCAGCTTGGAAGTTAGCGGGAGCGAGCAGTACTTC. Translating gives CASSLEVSGSEQYF.

J is TRBJ2-1 and V is TRBV5-6, with a possible D match to TRBD1 (5 bases). The V gene's germline CDR1 is SGHDT and CDR2 YYEEEE. The V end was cut by 3 bases, the J end by 8 bases, with 6 bases between. The CDR3 has 11 amino acids. In DNA form, the CDR3 reads TGTGCCAGCAGCTCAGGGTATGAGCAGTTCTTC. It codes for CASSSGYEQFF.

The rearrangement uses TRBV7-2 and TRBJ1-4; perhaps TRBD1 as D (5 bases). The germline CDR1 and CDR2 sequences are SGHTA and FQGNSA. V lost 1 base to trimming and J lost 0 bases, with 9 bases between them. The CDR3 contains 16 residues. The CDR3 here is CASSLVTGTTNEKLFF. DNA for the CDR3: TGTGCCAGCAGCTTAGTAACAGGCACAACTAATGAAAAACTGTTTTTT.

The rearrangement links TRBV4-1 to TRBJ2-2, with 11 bases identical to TRBD2. Germline CDR1 MGHRA, CDR2 YSYEKL. J lost 8 bases, V lost 1 base, and 15 bases had no gene match. The CDR3 covers 19 residues. CDR3 in amino acids: CASSQGVLVTSGIGGELFF. Written as DNA, the CDR3 is TGCGCCAGCAGCCAAGGTGTTTTAGTGACTAGCGGGATTGGAGGGGAGCTGTTTTTT.

The chain carries TRBV30 and TRBJ1-5; 7 bases agree with TRBD1. V dropped 3 bases and J dropped 4; count of bases not matched to a gene: 3. The germline CDR1 and CDR2 sequences are GTSNPN and SVGIG (reference sequence). The CDR3 is 13 residues long. CDR3 region: CAWSRDRNQPQHF. The CDR3, as DNA: TGTGCCTGGAGCCGGGACAGAAATCAGCCCCAGCATTTT.

The rearrangement links TRBV7-9 to TRBJ2-5; tentatively, D is TRBD2 (6 bases). The V gene lost 4 bases and the J gene lost 2 bases, with 14 bases spanning the gap. Germline CDR1 SEHNR, CDR2 FQNEAQ (reference sequence). This CDR3 contains 15 residues. CDR3 DNA: TGTGCCAGCAGCTCCCGCCACGGGACTCAAGAGACCCAGTACTTC. As protein: CASSSRHGTQETQYF. Variable domain in full (rest from reference TRBV7-9 and TRBJ2-5): DTGVSQNPRHKITKRGQNVTFRCDPISEHNRLYWYRQTLGQGPEFLTYFQNEAQLEKSRLLSDRFSAERPKGSFSTLEIQRTEQGDSAMYLCASSSRHGTQETQYFGPGTRLLVL.

The J gene is TRBJ1-2, the V gene TRBV29-1; weak D call: TRBD1 (5 bases). V lost 6 bases and J lost 4, with 15 bases in between. CDR1 is SQVTM, CDR2 ANQGSEA, per germline. The CDR3 spans 13 residues. The CDR3 sequence: CSVDLTGTYGYTF. The CDR3 nucleotides are TGCAGCGTCGACCTTACCGGGACCTATGGCTACACCTTC.

In DNA, the CDR3 is TGCGCCAGCAGCCAAGATTCTTGGCGGGAGATTGTCGATGAGCAGTTCTTC. It specifies CASSQDSWREIVDEQFF. The rearrangement uses TRBV4-3 and TRBJ2-1; TRBD2 agrees at 7 bases. V was pared by 0 bases and J by 8 bases, with 13 bases of the junction left unmatched. Germline CDR1 is LGHNA and CDR2 is YSLEER. The length of the CDR3 is 17 residues.

The genes are TRBV7-6 and TRBJ1-5, with unresolved D. The CDR3 is 13 amino acids. Trimming stripped 3 bases from V and 6 bases from J, with 9 bases between. Germline CDR1 reads SGHVS; CDR2 reads FNYEAQ. The CDR3 sequence is CASSLSSGQPQHF. CDR3 DNA sequence: TGTGCCAGCAGCTTGTCTTCGGGTCAGCCCCAGCATTTT.

This chain links TRBV5-6 with TRBJ1-2, with unresolved D. The V end lost 3 bases, the J end lost 0 bases, and 9 bases lay between the germline ends. Germline CDR1 is SGHDT and CDR2 is YYEEEE. The CDR3 has 14 residues. The CDR3 spells CASSWTEPNYGYTF. In nucleotides, the CDR3 is TGTGCCAGCAGCTGGACGGAACCTAACTATGGCTACACCTTC.

This clone was observed a handful of times. The chain carries TRBV20-1 and TRBJ1-2; the D is unclear. CDR3 size: 11 residues. Per the germline V gene, CDR1 is DFQATT and CDR2 is SNEGSKA (reference sequence). Deletions cut 5 bases from V and 7 bases from J, with 11 bases between. CDR3 in DNA: TGCAGTGCTGATGGACTGGTTGGCTACACCTTC. Residues: CSADGLVGYTF.

This rearrangement joins TRBV7-2 to TRBJ2-7, with 13 bases matching TRBD2. J was trimmed by 4 bases and V by 5 bases; bases with no gene match: 8. CDR1 is SGHTA and CDR2 is FQGNSA in the germline V gene. The CDR3 is made up of 16 amino acids. This CDR3 is CASSADGTSGTYEQYF. The CDR3 region has the DNA TGTGCCAGCAGCGCCGACGGGACTAGCGGGACTTACGAGCAGTACTTC.

The rearrangement joins TRBV7-9 to TRBJ2-7; D remains unclear. V lost 1 base and J 2 bases, leaving 9 bases between the germline ends. Looked up from germline, CDR1 is SEHNR and CDR2 is FQNEAQ (reference sequence). CDR3 length: 14 residues. The DNA for the CDR3 is TGTGCCAGCAGCTTAGTGGCGGCTACCTACGAGCAGTACTTC. It encodes CASSLVAATYEQYF.

In its sample, this clone was seen once. The J gene is TRBJ1-1, the V gene TRBV19; 10 bases agree with TRBD1. V lost 8 bases and J lost 0; bases outside the gene matches: 9. This CDR3 spans 16 amino acids. CDR1 is LNHDA, CDR2 SQIVND, per germline (reference sequence). CDR3 protein: CASGTGVTLMNTEAFF. The CDR3 DNA sequence: TGTGCCAGTGGGACAGGGGTTACCCTGATGAACACTGAAGCTTTCTTT.